This T cell receptor beta chain derives from a study of OX40 agonist ivuxolimab in advanced cancers. At cycle 4 day 1, cycle 7 day 1, and baseline, blood was sampled. Libraries were prepared by immunoSEQ multiplex PCR; TCRdb keeps only in-frame clonotypes and omits some of them. The sample consists of about 120,000 clones, about 93% of them appearing once. General study results and limits: In the 0.1 to 3.0 mg/kg range, CD4+ and CD8+ blood T cells had expanded clonally by week 6. CD8+ T cells were the subset that, on average, had more expanded clones than CD4+. Patients with a partial response at 0.1-3.0 mg/kg had among the lowest clonal expansion.

This clone was recorded once. What it recognizes is unknown. The receptor's source is an adult with an advanced solid tumor such as melanoma, head and neck, liver or kidney cancer. Here the sequenced sample was CD4+ or CD8+ T cells sorted from blood, taken in a trial of the OX40 agonist ivuxolimab.

CDR3 DNA sequence: TGTGCCAGCAGCGTGGACAGGGGGCGATACGAGCAGTACTTC. As protein: CASSVDRGRYEQYF. The rearrangement joins TRBV2 to TRBJ2-7; TRBD1 agrees at 11 bases. Germline V gene lookup returns CDR1 SNHLY and CDR2 FYNNEI. Trimming removed 6 bases from V and 4 bases from J; junction bases left unmatched: 5. The CDR3 is 14 residues long.